These T cell receptor beta chains were read from a single sample in a study of T cell responses to AZD1222 COVID-19 vaccine. The method was immunoSEQ multiplex PCR; TCRdb's version includes in-frame clones alone and lacks a portion of them. The sample yields over 65,000 clones, roughly 80% seen once. The sample was peripheral blood, taken on day 0 of AZD1222 vaccination. These receptors came from an adult in good health. The CDR3 runs from the conserved cysteine through the conserved F or W. D genes are given only for firm matches. The size entry is marked missing in some rows and otherwise reads once, few, many or a size class.

J,size,V,D,CDR3,DNA
TRBJ2-3,.,TRBV4-3,TRBD2,CASSQERLAGGLGADTQYF,TGCGCCAGCAGCCAAGAGAGACTAGCGGGAGGCTTGGGGGCAGATACGCAGTATTTT
TRBJ2-7,.,TRBV19,.,CATRPAGTYEQYF,TGTGCCACAAGACCGGCAGGGACCTACGAGCAGTACTTC
TRBJ1-4,.,TRBV15,.,CATSRVGRSEKLFF,TGTGCCACCAGCAGAGTTGGGAGAAGTGAAAAACTGTTTTTT
TRBJ2-7,.,TRBV11-2,TRBD2,CASSLDSPGLAGFVYEQYF,TGTGCCAGCAGCTTAGATTCCCCCGGACTAGCGGGATTCGTCTACGAGCAGTACTTC
TRBJ1-3,once,TRBV6-5,.,CASSYSMPGTGNTIYF,TGTGCCAGCAGTTACTCGATGCCAGGCACTGGAAACACCATATATTTT
TRBJ2-2,.,TRBV5-1,.,CASSRATGGDTGELFF,TGCGCCAGCAGCCGGGCGACAGGCGGAGACACCGGGGAGCTGTTTTTT
TRBJ1-2,.,TRBV11-2,.,CASGRGGSNYGYTF,TGTGCCAGCGGCAGAGGCGGCTCTAACTATGGCTACACCTTC
TRBJ2-2,.,TRBV19,.,CASSIRGAGTGELFF,TGTGCCAGTAGTATTAGGGGCGCGGGCACCGGGGAGCTGTTTTTT
TRBJ2-1,.,TRBV12-3/TRBV12-4,.,CASSLAPQGEQFF,TGTGCCAGCAGTTTAGCCCCCCAGGGGGAGCAGTTCTTC
TRBJ1-6,.,TRBV12-5,.,CASAGTTSSYSPLHF,TGTGCTAGTGCGGGGACGACGTCGTCTTATTCACCCCTCCACTTT
TRBJ2-7,.,TRBV3-1/TRBV3-2,TRBD2,CASSQDPPGTSGRWEQYF,TGTGCCAGCAGCCAAGATCCCCCCGGGACTAGCGGGAGATGGGAGCAGTACTTC
TRBJ1-4,.,TRBV7-8,TRBD1,CASSWDRGRREKLFF,TGTGCCAGCAGCTGGGACAGGGGGCGCCGGGAAAAACTGTTTTTT
TRBJ1-6,.,TRBV30,.,CAWKSGDMSPLHF,TGTGCCTGGAAATCGGGGGATATGTCACCCCTCCACTTT
TRBJ2-1,.,TRBV19,TRBD2,CASSALAGTYNEQFF,TGTGCCAGTAGCGCACTAGCGGGTACTTACAATGAGCAGTTCTTC
TRBJ1-2,few,TRBV29-1,.,CSVEQNYGYTF,TGCAGCGTTGAACAAAACTATGGCTACACCTTC
TRBJ2-3,.,TRBV6-2/TRBV6-3,TRBD2,CASSYTSGRATDTQYF,TGTGCCAGCAGTTACACTAGCGGGAGGGCGACAGATACGCAGTATTTT
TRBJ1-1,once,TRBV12-3/TRBV12-4,.,CASSFLRQFWAFF,TGTGCCAGCAGTTTCCTCAGACAGTTTTGGGCTTTCTTT
TRBJ1-1,.,TRBV6-2/TRBV6-3,TRBD1,CASSLQGGRDTEAFF,TGTGCCAGCAGTCTTCAGGGGGGGAGAGACACTGAAGCTTTCTTT
TRBJ1-4,.,TRBV6-5,.,CASNLGVGEKLFF,TGTGCCAGCAATCTGGGGGTAGGTGAAAAACTGTTTTTT
TRBJ2-1,.,TRBV28,TRBD1,CASRIDRVGEQFF,TGTGCCAGCAGAATAGACAGGGTGGGTGAGCAGTTCTTC
TRBJ2-1,.,TRBV5-6,TRBD1,CASSFQDRAAYNEQFF,TGTGCCAGCAGCTTTCAGGACAGGGCGGCCTACAATGAGCAGTTCTTC
TRBJ2-1,.,TRBV10-1,.,CASSESQAGNEQFF,TGCGCCAGCAGTGAGTCTCAGGCGGGCAATGAGCAGTTCTTC
TRBJ2-3,.,TRBV7-9,.,CASSTPGTPLDTQYF,TGTGCCAGCAGTACGCCTGGGACTCCGCTAGATACGCAGTATTTT
TRBJ2-1,once,TRBV27,.,CASSLGGAYNEQFF,TGTGCCAGCAGTTTGGGCGGAGCGTACAATGAGCAGTTCTTC
TRBJ1-2,.,TRBV18,.,CASSPDSWSGGGYTF,TGTGCCAGCTCACCGGACAGCTGGAGTGGCGGTGGCTACACCTTC
TRBJ2-1,few,TRBV5-6,.,CASSLSGNEQFF,TGTGCCAGCAGCTTGTCGGGTAATGAGCAGTTCTTC
TRBJ1-6,few,TRBV28,TRBD1,CASSFRDRASPLHF,TGTGCCAGCAGTTTCCGGGACAGGGCTTCACCCCTCCACTTT
TRBJ1-2,.,TRBV18,.,CASSLKLAGSYGYTF,TGTGCCAGCTCACTCAAACTGGCCGGGAGCTATGGCTACACCTTC
TRBJ2-2,.,TRBV7-2,.,CASSLAGGGRGNTGELFF,TGTGCCAGCAGCTTAGCTGGGGGCGGTAGGGGTAACACCGGGGAGCTGTTTTTT
TRBJ1-1,.,TRBV6-5,.,CASSAQWGADTEAFF,TGTGCCAGCAGCGCGCAGTGGGGGGCGGATACTGAAGCTTTCTTT
TRBJ2-2,.,TRBV5-4,TRBD1,CASSPRTGGNTGELFF,TGTGCCAGCAGCCCAAGGACAGGGGGGAACACCGGGGAGCTGTTTTTT
TRBJ2-7,.,TRBV27,TRBD2,CASSRTSGVSTYEQYF,TGTGCCAGCAGTCGGACTAGCGGGGTCTCTACCTACGAGCAGTACTTC
TRBJ2-7,.,TRBV18,TRBD2,CASSPRLAGVYEQYF,TGTGCCAGCTCACCACGGCTAGCGGGAGTCTACGAGCAGTACTTC
TRBJ2-7,.,TRBV29-1,TRBD2,CSVLTSGSSYEQYF,TGCAGCGTCTTGACTAGCGGTAGCTCCTACGAGCAGTACTTC
TRBJ2-3,.,TRBV5-6,.,CASSLPNREADTQYF,TGTGCCAGCAGCTTGCCCAACAGGGAAGCAGATACGCAGTATTTT
TRBJ2-1,.,TRBV3-1/TRBV3-2,TRBD2,CASSQDSGVYNEQFF,TGTGCCAGCAGCCAAGATAGCGGGGTTTACAATGAGCAGTTCTTC
TRBJ1-2,.,TRBV7-2,.,CASSLAANYGYTF,TGTGCCAGCAGCTTAGCGGCGAACTATGGCTACACCTTC
TRBJ2-2,.,TRBV2,.,CASSEKRATNTGELFF,TGTGCCAGCAGTGAAAAGAGGGCTACAAACACCGGGGAGCTGTTTTTT
TRBJ2-1,.,TRBV24-1,.,CATTEGTGVGHNEQFF,TGTGCCACCACCGAGGGAACGGGAGTGGGGCACAATGAGCAGTTCTTC
TRBJ1-1,.,TRBV2,.,CASSEAEGGGDTEAFF,TGTGCCAGCAGTGAAGCGGAAGGAGGAGGGGACACTGAAGCTTTCTTT
TRBJ2-1,.,TRBV5-4,TRBD2,CASSLGGRGEQFF,TGTGCCAGCAGCTTGGGCGGGAGAGGTGAGCAGTTCTTC
TRBJ2-2,.,TRBV10-3,TRBD1,CAISDRRTGGVDTGELFF,TGTGCCATCAGTGATCGACGGACAGGGGGCGTGGACACCGGGGAGCTGTTTTTT
TRBJ1-1,.,TRBV5-1,.,CASSLDRQNTEAFF,TGCGCCAGCAGCTTGGACAGGCAGAACACTGAAGCTTTCTTT
TRBJ2-3,.,TRBV27,.,CASSLLRDDPTDTQYF,TGTGCCAGCAGTTTATTGCGGGATGATCCGACAGATACGCAGTATTTT
TRBJ1-1,.,TRBV29-1,TRBD1,CSVTGGGTEAFF,TGCAGCGTCACAGGGGGTGGCACTGAAGCTTTCTTT
TRBJ1-5,.,TRBV19,.,CASKNVQGGINQPQHF,TGTGCCAGTAAGAATGTACAAGGGGGGATCAATCAGCCCCAGCATTTT
TRBJ2-5,.,TRBV7-7,.,CASSLAPGGQETQYF,TGTGCTAGCAGCTTAGCCCCGGGTGGACAAGAGACCCAGTACTTC
TRBJ1-4,.,TRBV7-9,.,CASSSGQINEKLFF,TGTGCCAGCAGCTCGGGACAAATTAATGAAAAACTGTTTTTT
TRBJ1-4,.,TRBV11-2,.,CASSLGDRRGSEKLFF,TGTGCCAGCAGCTTAGGCGATCGGAGGGGTTCCGAAAAACTGTTTTTT
TRBJ1-5,.,TRBV4-1,.,CASSPSWGGSNQPQHF,TGCGCCAGCAGCCCCTCCTGGGGAGGGAGCAATCAGCCCCAGCATTTT
TRBJ2-3,.,TRBV5-1,TRBD2,CASSLDALAGTDTQYF,TGCGCCAGCAGCTTGGACGCGCTAGCGGGCACAGATACGCAGTATTTT
TRBJ1-5,.,TRBV28,TRBD1,CASSPTGGDQPQHF,TGTGCCAGCAGTCCGACAGGGGGAGATCAGCCCCAGCATTTT